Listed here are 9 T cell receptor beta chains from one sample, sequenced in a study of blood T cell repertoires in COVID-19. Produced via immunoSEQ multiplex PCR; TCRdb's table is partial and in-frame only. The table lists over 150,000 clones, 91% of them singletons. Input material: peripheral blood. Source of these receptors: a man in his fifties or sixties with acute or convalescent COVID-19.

The CDR3 DNA follows: TGTGCCAGCAGCCCACAGGTAGCTGGAAACACCATATATTTT. The encoded protein is CASSPQVAGNTIYF. The chain combines TRBV7-2 with TRBJ1-3, with D perhaps TRBD1 (5 bases). Germline CDR1 SGHTA, CDR2 FQGNSA. Trimming removed 5 bases from V and 2 bases from J, with 10 bases in between. CDR3 length: 14 residues.

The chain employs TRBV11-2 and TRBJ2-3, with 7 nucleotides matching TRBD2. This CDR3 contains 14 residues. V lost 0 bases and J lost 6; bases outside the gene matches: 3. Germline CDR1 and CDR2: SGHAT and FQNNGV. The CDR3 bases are TGTGCCAGCAGCTTAGATCACGGGGGGGATACGCAGTATTTT. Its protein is CASSLDHGGDTQYF.

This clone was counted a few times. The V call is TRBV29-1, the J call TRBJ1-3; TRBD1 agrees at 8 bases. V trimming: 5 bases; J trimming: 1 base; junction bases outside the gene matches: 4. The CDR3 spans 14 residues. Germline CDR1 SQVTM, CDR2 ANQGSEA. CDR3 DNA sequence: TGCAGCGTTTCCGGGACAGGTTCTGGAAACACCATATATTTT. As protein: CSVSGTGSGNTIYF.

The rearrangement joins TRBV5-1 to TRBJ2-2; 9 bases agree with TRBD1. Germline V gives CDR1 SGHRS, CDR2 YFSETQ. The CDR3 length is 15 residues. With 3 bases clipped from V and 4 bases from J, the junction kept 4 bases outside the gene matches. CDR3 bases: TGCGCCAGCAGCTGGGACAGGGCGGTCACCGGGGAGCTGTTTTTT. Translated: CASSWDRAVTGELFF.

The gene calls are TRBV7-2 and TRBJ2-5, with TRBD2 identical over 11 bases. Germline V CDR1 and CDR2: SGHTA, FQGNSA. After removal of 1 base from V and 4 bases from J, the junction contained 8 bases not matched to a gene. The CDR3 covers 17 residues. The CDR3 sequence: CASSLVGSGRGPETQYF. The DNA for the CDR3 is TGTGCCAGCAGCTTAGTCGGTAGCGGGAGGGGGCCAGAGACCCAGTACTTC.

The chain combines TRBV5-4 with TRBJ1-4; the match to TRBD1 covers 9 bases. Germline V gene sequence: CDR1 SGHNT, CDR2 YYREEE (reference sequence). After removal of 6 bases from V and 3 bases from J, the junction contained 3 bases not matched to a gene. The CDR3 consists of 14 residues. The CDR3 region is CASTRQGANEKLFF. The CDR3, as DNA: TGTGCCAGCACCAGACAGGGGGCTAATGAAAAACTGTTTTTT.

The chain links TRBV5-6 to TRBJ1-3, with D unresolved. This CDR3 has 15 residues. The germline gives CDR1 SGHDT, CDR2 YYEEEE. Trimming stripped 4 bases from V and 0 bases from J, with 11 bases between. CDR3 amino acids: CASSGGLNSGNTIYF. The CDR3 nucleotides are TGTGCCAGCAGCGGTGGACTGAACTCTGGAAACACCATATATTTT.

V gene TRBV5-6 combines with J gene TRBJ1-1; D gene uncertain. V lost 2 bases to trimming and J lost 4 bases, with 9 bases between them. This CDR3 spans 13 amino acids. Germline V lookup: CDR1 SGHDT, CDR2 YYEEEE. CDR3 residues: CASSLRGATEAFF. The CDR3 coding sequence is TGTGCCAGCAGCTTACGGGGTGCCACTGAAGCTTTCTTT.

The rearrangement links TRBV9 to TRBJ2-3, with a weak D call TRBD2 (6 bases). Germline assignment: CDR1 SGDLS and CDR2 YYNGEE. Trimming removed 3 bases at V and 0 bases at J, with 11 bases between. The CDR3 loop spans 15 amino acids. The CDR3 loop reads CASSAHSGSTDTQYF. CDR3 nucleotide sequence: TGTGCCAGCAGCGCCCATAGCGGAAGCACAGATACGCAGTATTTT.